This T cell receptor (beta chain) stems from a study of Graves' ophthalmopathy and Graves' hyperthyroidism. Whole-study context: Over 18 months of follow-up, stable hyperthyroidism required that no ophthalmopathy appear. Regarding the study as a whole: Clonotypes were expanded in thyroid at above 0.001 frequency, and most also appeared in blood.

Points on this clonotype: Its antigen is not identified. The CDR3 ends on some other residue instead of the conserved phenylalanine or tryptophan, so this is likely a read error.

Germline V CDR1 and CDR2: DFQATT, SNEGSKA (reference sequence). This CDR3 is built from 14 residues. The V and J ends lost 5 bases and 11 bases, in that order; junction bases with no gene match: 14. Amplification of the TCR beta CDR3 regions used RNA transcripts (as template). Second-round multiplex PCR came after a first-round RT-PCR that employed HTBI primers. TCRdb reprocessed the multiplex PCR reads via MiXCR and lists one record per CDR3 protein. The sample has around 520,000 distinct CDR3 sequences; approximately 35% are singletons. Exclusion covered patients with other autoimmune diseases or uncontrolled infections (as well as pregnancy or lactation).

The V call is TRBV20-1, the J call TRBJ1-5; TRBD1 matches at 8 bases. This TCR derives from an adult man with Graves' hyperthyroidism. The sample consisted of peripheral blood or thyroid tissue (not recorded which). DNA for the CDR3: TGCAGTGCTTGCCCGACAGGGGATCGGGAGACCCAGCATCTT. Amino acid sequence: CSACPTGDRETQHL.